This T cell receptor (beta chain) was identified in a study of sequential checkpoint blockade in melanoma. Repertoires were generated with immunoSEQ multiplex PCR, while TCRdb's copy carries only in-frame clones and drops some. The sample includes under 9,000 clones, less than 70% of them seen just once. The treatment is: randomized to nivolumab then ipilimumab (arm A) or the reverse (arm B). This clone has more than one count but fewer than ten. CDR1 and CDR2 (germline): MGHRA, YSYEKL. This CDR3 has 16 amino acids. Trimming removed 3 bases from V and 5 bases from J, with 19 bases in between. The V gene is TRBV4-1, the J gene TRBJ1-2; D ambiguous. The sequence was obtained from a human patient with melanoma. Some clones in this sample may be carry-over from other donors' samples. Sequenced here: CD8+ T cells sorted from blood (inferred from file names), sampled from a patient given nivolumab and ipilimumab in sequence. The CDR3 protein is CASSQSEGKGRYGYTF. The CDR3 region has the DNA TGCGCCAGCAGCCAGTCCGAGGGTAAAGGACGTTATGGCTACACCTTC.